This T cell receptor (beta chain) was identified in a study of T-cell reconstitution after alpha-beta-depleted transplantation in children. The CDR3 runs 13 residues. The V gene's germline CDR1 is SGHVS and CDR2 FNYEAQ. The trim removed 1 base at V and 10 bases at J, leaving 4 bases unmatched. The TCRbeta library was prepared with unique molecular identifiers. Each CDR3 protein gets one entry after TCRdb re-called the PCR reads with MiXCR. The profile shows 350,000 to 450,000 distinct CDR3 sequences, roughly 22% of them singletons. This clonotype turned up a few times. This TCR was recovered from a human donor who donated a stem cell graft to a child with acute myeloid leukemia. The chain carries TRBV7-6 and TRBJ2-1; 7 nucleotides align to TRBD2. The specimen comprised PBMCs from the stem cell graft donor, sampled from the stem cell graft. CDR3 amino acids: CASSLGAGLEQFF. CDR3 in DNA: TGTGCCAGCAGCTTAGGAGCGGGATTGGAGCAGTTCTTC.